This TCR beta chain was recorded in a study of T cell responses to AZD1222 COVID-19 vaccine. Study-level findings and limits: Repertoire sampling occurred only after the peak T cell response. In the spike-specific TCR repertoire, nearly half reportedly target unmutated variant regions.

Losses at the gene ends were 0 bases for V and 4 bases for J; bases not matched to a gene: 6. The CDR3 contains 15 residues. Germline-derived CDR1 and CDR2 are SGHRS and YFSETQ. Libraries were prepared by immunoSEQ multiplex PCR; TCRdb keeps only in-frame clonotypes and omits some of them. The sample holds 100,000 to 150,000 clones, around 90% seen once. A note on this clone: Its specificity is unknown.

The clonotype originates from an adult who received the AZD1222 COVID-19 vaccine. Sequences were derived from peripheral blood, sampled 28 days after the second AZD1222 dose. The rearrangement uses TRBV5-1 and TRBJ1-2; TRBD1 aligns across 7 bases. CDR3 protein: CASSLDSGGVYGYTF. CDR3 DNA: TGCGCCAGCAGCTTGGATTCAGGGGGGGTCTATGGCTACACCTTC.